The clone carrying this T cell receptor beta chain appeared a single time. A read error may account for a junction end that differs from germline. This entry comes from a study of blood T cell repertoires in COVID-19. The overall study: Sites in the United States, Italy and Spain provided acute and convalescent COVID-19 samples. T cells, B-cell-depleted T cells, or PBMCs supplied cDNA or gDNA.

Authors' methods: Counts of nucleated cells, estimated from reference gene primer amplification, were obtained. Produced via immunoSEQ multiplex PCR; TCRdb's table is partial and in-frame only. V, J and clone size were drawn from that table, and D and trimming were deduced from the DNA. Of around 120,000 clones in the sample, 80% to 90% are singletons; the top ten hold 0.88%. The CDR3 is 11 residues long. The germline V gene has CDR1 KGHDR and CDR2 SFDVKD. Material: peripheral blood. The rearrangement links TRBV24-1 to TRBJ1-3; 8 positions agree with TRBD1. This sequence originates from a woman aged 45 to 65 with active or convalescent COVID-19. CDR3 loop: CATSDLLQGVF. The CDR3 coding sequence is TGTGCCACCAGTGATTTGTTACAGGGGGTCTTT.